This T cell receptor beta chain was recovered during a study of monozygotic twins with inflammatory bowel disease. Germline V gene sequence: CDR1 SGDLS, CDR2 YYNGEE. The CDR3 has 15 amino acids. TCRdb reprocessed the 5' RACE reads; each CDR3 protein has one entry and no DNA is given. The sample table sets out 300,000 to 400,000 distinct CDR3 sequences. The chain joins TRBV9 to TRBJ2-5. The sequencing input was blood. This clonotype was obtained from a human donor with ulcerative colitis or Crohn's disease, or a healthy co-twin of an affected twin (not recorded which). CDR3 in amino acids: CASSETSGHQETQYF.